This is a list of T cell receptor beta chains from one sample in a study of T cells after yellow fever vaccination. TCRdb re-analysed the 5' RACE reads in MiXCR, keeping a single row per CDR3 protein. The table lists fewer than 150,000 distinct CDR3 sequences, roughly 6.8% of them singletons, with 2.7% in the top ten. The specimen was CD4+ T cells sorted from PBMCs, collected roughly 47 days after the first yellow fever vaccination. Receptors were obtained from a man aged 18 to 29 who received the YFV17D yellow fever vaccine. Both conserved end residues are part of each CDR3. The D gene is left open where the match is weak. Expanded clones are given a class, and other clones once, few, many or no size at all.

j_gene: TRBJ1-5; d_gene: NA; v_gene: TRBV12-3/TRBV12-4; abundance: few; CDR3nt: TGTGCCAGCAACAACGTGAATAGCAATCAGCCCCAGCATTTT; CDR3aa: CASNNVNSNQPQHF
j_gene: TRBJ2-5; d_gene: NA; v_gene: TRBV10-1; abundance: many; CDR3nt: TGCGCCAGCAGCGACCCGGGACAGACGACTGGACTACAAGTAGAGACCCAGTACTTC; CDR3aa: CASSDPGQTTGLQVETQYF
j_gene: TRBJ2-7; d_gene: NA; v_gene: TRBV6-5; abundance: many; CDR3nt: TGTGCCAGCAGGACGGACAGATCCTACGAGCAGTACTTC; CDR3aa: CASRTDRSYEQYF
j_gene: TRBJ1-1; d_gene: TRBD1; v_gene: TRBV20-1; abundance: many; CDR3nt: TGCAGTGCCACGGACTCTGACAGGGCGACCCCTGAAGCTTTCTTT; CDR3aa: CSATDSDRATPEAFF
j_gene: TRBJ2-2; d_gene: NA; v_gene: TRBV28; abundance: many; CDR3nt: TGTGCCAGCACAGGGGCGAACACCGGGGAGCTGTTTTTT; CDR3aa: CASTGANTGELFF
j_gene: TRBJ1-1; d_gene: NA; v_gene: TRBV7-3; abundance: many; CDR3nt: TGTGCCAGCAGCTTAATCGGGGGCGCCGGCACTGAAGCTTTCTTT; CDR3aa: CASSLIGGAGTEAFF
j_gene: TRBJ2-6; d_gene: NA; v_gene: TRBV7-3; abundance: many; CDR3nt: TGTGCCAGCAGCTTAACGGCTGGGGCCAACGTCCTGACTTTC; CDR3aa: CASSLTAGANVLTF
j_gene: TRBJ2-1; d_gene: NA; v_gene: TRBV6-2/TRBV6-3; abundance: many; CDR3nt: TGTGCCAGCACCCAGACTAACAATGAGCAGTTCTTC; CDR3aa: CASTQTNNEQFF
j_gene: TRBJ2-2; d_gene: TRBD2; v_gene: TRBV7-6; abundance: many; CDR3nt: TGTGCCAGCAGCTTTGGCGGGGGGGCGCACGGGGAGCTGTTTTTT; CDR3aa: CASSFGGGAHGELFF
j_gene: TRBJ2-1; d_gene: TRBD2; v_gene: TRBV20-1; abundance: few; CDR3nt: TGCAGTGCCCCCCCGTTGGCGGGGGATTGGAATGAGCAGTTCTTC; CDR3aa: CSAPPLAGDWNEQFF
j_gene: TRBJ1-1; d_gene: TRBD1; v_gene: TRBV18; abundance: NA; CDR3nt: TGTGCCAGCTCACCACTCCGGGACAGGGTTAACACTGAAGCTTTCTTT; CDR3aa: CASSPLRDRVNTEAFF
j_gene: TRBJ2-3; d_gene: TRBD2; v_gene: TRBV7-3; abundance: many; CDR3nt: TGTGCCAGCAGCTCCCAGCGGGGGCGCACAGATACGCAGTATTTT; CDR3aa: CASSSQRGRTDTQYF
j_gene: TRBJ2-1; d_gene: TRBD2; v_gene: TRBV30; abundance: many; CDR3nt: TGTGCCTGGAGTGTCCCTAGCGGACTGGGGAATGAGCAGTTCTTC; CDR3aa: CAWSVPSGLGNEQFF
j_gene: TRBJ1-1; d_gene: NA; v_gene: TRBV20-1; abundance: NA; CDR3nt: TGCAGTGCTAGAGGGCACATGAACACTGAAGCTTTCTTT; CDR3aa: CSARGHMNTEAFF
j_gene: TRBJ2-7; d_gene: TRBD1; v_gene: TRBV7-6; abundance: many; CDR3nt: TGTGCCAGCAGCTCCTCCGGGACAGGGGTCTCCGAGCAGTACTTC; CDR3aa: CASSSSGTGVSEQYF
j_gene: TRBJ1-6; d_gene: NA; v_gene: TRBV7-2; abundance: few; CDR3nt: TGTGCCAGCAGAACAGAAGGGAGGAATTCACCCCTCCACTTT; CDR3aa: CASRTEGRNSPLHF
j_gene: TRBJ1-1; d_gene: NA; v_gene: TRBV7-2; abundance: many; CDR3nt: TGTGCCAGCCGACTCGAGGCGACAGCTGAAGCTTTCTTT; CDR3aa: CASRLEATAEAFF